Shown below are 23 T cell receptor beta chains from a single sample sequenced in a study of cytomegalovirus exposure and HLA in healthy donors. 60 Vbeta and 13 Jbeta primers were used in PCR. Profiling relied on immunoSEQ multiplex PCR, and the TCRdb table lists in-frame clones only, not all of them. The data contain over 150,000 clones, 70% to 80% of them singletons. Sequencing input: PBMCs. The receptors shown here come from a man aged 45-65 years in good health and CMV-seropositive.

The chain uses TRBV28 and TRBJ1-6; D call uncertain. This CDR3 is 13 amino acids long. CDR1 MDHEN and CDR2 SYDVKM come from the germline V gene. V was pared by 8 bases and J by 9 bases, with 14 bases between. CDR3 residues: CASLRGKGSPLHF. Written as DNA, the CDR3 is TGTGCCAGCCTTCGGGGTAAGGGTTCACCCCTCCACTTT.

V is TRBV5-1 and J is TRBJ2-3; 7 bases are a match to TRBD1. Germline CDR1 is SGHRS and CDR2 is YFSETQ. CDR3 length: 17 amino acids. Trimming removed 1 base from V and 1 base from J; junction bases left unmatched: 9. The CDR3 loop reads CASSLHGQERRTDTQYF. The CDR3 DNA reads TGCGCCAGCAGCTTGCATGGACAGGAACGCCGCACAGATACGCAGTATTTT. Full variable domain (rest looked up from reference TRBV5-1 and TRBJ2-3): KAGVTQTPRYLIKTRGQQVTLSCSPISGHRSVSWYQQTPGQGLQFLFEYFSETQRNKGNFPGRFSGRQFSNSRSEMNVSTLELGDSALYLCASSLHGQERRTDTQYFGPGTRLTVL.

The chain combines TRBV6-6 with TRBJ1-5, with 7 positions matching TRBD1. This CDR3 is built from 15 residues. The V gene's germline CDR1 is MNHNY and CDR2 SVGAGI (reference sequence). J lost 7 bases, V lost 2 bases, and 8 bases had no gene match. The CDR3 DNA sequence: TGTGCCAGCAGTTACACAGACAGGGTATGGCAGCCCCAGCATTTT. This codes for CASSYTDRVWQPQHF.

The CDR3 loop reads CASRGGQNPGHEQYF. The CDR3 DNA sequence: TGTGCCAGCAGGGGCGGACAGAACCCCGGCCACGAGCAGTACTTC. V gene TRBV6-5 combines with J gene TRBJ2-7, with D perhaps TRBD1 (6 bases). This CDR3 has 15 residues. Trimming left V 6 bases short and J 5 bases short, with 20 bases between. Germline CDR1 MNHEY, CDR2 SVGAGI.

This chain uses TRBV27 with TRBJ2-7; tentative D call: TRBD2 (6 bases). Looked up from germline, CDR1 is MNHEY and CDR2 is SMNVEV (reference sequence). With 3 bases removed from V and 2 bases from J, the gap between germline ends came to 20 bases. This CDR3 is built from 17 residues. The CDR3: CASSFRRGVLETYEQYF. The CDR3 DNA follows: TGTGCCAGCAGTTTTAGGAGGGGAGTCCTGGAGACCTACGAGCAGTACTTC.

The gene calls are TRBV5-4 and TRBJ2-1; possible D gene TRBD2, 7 bases. The CDR3 sequence is 16 residues long. From germline, CDR1 is SGHNT and CDR2 YYREEE (reference sequence). V gave up 1 base and J gave up 0 bases, with 11 bases separating them. The CDR3 region is CASSLSAGASYNEQFF. Here the CDR3 DNA reads TGTGCCAGCAGCTTGAGTGCGGGGGCCTCCTACAATGAGCAGTTCTTC.

The chain recombines TRBV2 with TRBJ1-2; D ambiguous. The CDR3 sequence is 14 residues long. Germline-derived CDR1 and CDR2 are SNHLY and FYNNEI. V was pared by 1 base and J by 5 bases, with 11 bases between. DNA of the CDR3: TGTGCCAGCAGTGAAGGGGAAGGACTATATGGCTACACCTTC. Protein product: CASSEGEGLYGYTF.

This clone was seen once. The V and J genes are TRBV19 and TRBJ1-4, with 7 bases fitting TRBD1. Germline CDR1 LNHDA, CDR2 SQIVND (reference sequence). CDR3 length: 15 residues. Germline trimming cut 2 bases from V and 8 bases from J; bases unmatched to any gene: 8. Here the CDR3 DNA reads TGTGCCAGTAGTATACGGTTACAGGGGCCCGAAAAACTGTTTTTT. This codes for CASSIRLQGPEKLFF.

V is TRBV18 and J is TRBJ2-3; 9 nucleotides align to TRBD1. Unmatched junction bases numbered 12, after V lost 6 bases and J lost 5 bases. This CDR3 region has 16 residues. Germline V lookup: CDR1 KGHSH, CDR2 LQKENI. The CDR3 is CASSPRDRVFGDTQYF. DNA for the CDR3: TGTGCCAGCTCCCCGCGGGACAGGGTCTTTGGAGATACGCAGTATTTT.

The genes are TRBV28 and TRBJ2-7; D might be TRBD1 (5 bases). This CDR3 comprises 13 residues. The V gene's germline CDR1 is MDHEN and CDR2 SYDVKM. The V end lost 3 bases, the J end lost 5 bases, and 11 bases lay between the germline ends. CDR3 sequence: CASSFLGPNEQYF. CDR3 bases: TGTGCCAGCAGTTTTCTGGGGCCCAACGAGCAGTACTTC.

This chain connects TRBV9 to TRBJ1-6; D is unclear. The V gene lost 0 bases and the J gene lost 7 bases, with 8 bases spanning the gap. Germline CDR1 and CDR2: SGDLS and YYNGEE. This CDR3 contains 14 residues. This CDR3 is CASSVASGNSPLHF. In nucleotides, the CDR3 is TGTGCCAGCAGCGTAGCCTCGGGAAATTCACCCCTCCACTTT.

This clone was detected only once. The V gene is TRBV13, the J gene TRBJ1-2, with 8 bases matching TRBD1. This CDR3 contains 13 residues. With V trimmed by 5 bases and J by 7 bases, 6 bases remained unmatched. Germline CDR1 reads PRHDT; CDR2 reads FYEKMQ (reference sequence). In nucleotides, the CDR3 is TGTGCCAGCAGCCCGACAGGGGAGGGTGGCTACACCTTC. Translated, it gives CASSPTGEGGYTF. Complete variable domain (other parts from reference TRBV13 and TRBJ1-2): AAGVIQSPRHLIKEKRETATLKCYPIPRHDTVYWYQQGPGQDPQFLISFYEKMQSDKGSIPDRFSAQQFSDYHSELNMSSLELGDSALYFCASSPTGEGGYTFGSGTRLTVV.

CDR3 residues: CASSQDRLVNSEQYF. CDR3 nucleotides: TGTGCCAGCAGCCAAGATAGGCTAGTAAACTCCGAGCAGTACTTC. The chain is built from TRBV4-2 and TRBJ2-7; D is ambiguous. Germline V gives CDR1 LGHNA, CDR2 YNFKEQ. This CDR3 spans 15 amino acids. Between the trimmed V and J ends, which lost 0 bases and 6 bases, there was a span of 15 bases.

This clone was recorded a few times. The V gene is TRBV5-1, the J gene TRBJ2-4; a weak D match, TRBD2 (5 bases). The ends were cut back, 2 bases at V and 5 bases at J, with 8 bases in the middle. The germline gives CDR1 SGHRS, CDR2 YFSETQ. The CDR3 runs 13 residues. The CDR3: CASSLTAENIQYF. The CDR3 DNA reads TGCGCCAGCAGCTTAACAGCGGAAAACATTCAGTACTTC.

This chain joins TRBV6-6 and TRBJ2-5, with 12 bases aligning to TRBD1. After removal of 5 bases from V and 5 bases from J, the junction contained 9 bases not matched to a gene. CDR1 and CDR2 from the germline V gene are MNHNY and SVGAGI (reference sequence). The CDR3 is made up of 16 amino acids. For the CDR3, the DNA is TGTGCCAGCAGTCCCACCGGGACAGGGGGCCGGGAGACCCAGTACTTC. Its protein product is CASSPTGTGGRETQYF.

The chain combines TRBV9 with TRBJ2-7; 9 nucleotides align to TRBD1. Germline values: CDR1 SGDLS, CDR2 YYNGEE. CDR3 length: 14 amino acids. The V segment lost 6 bases and the J segment 1 base; nucleotides outside the gene matches: 5. The chain's CDR3 is CASTRDRASYEQYF. CDR3 DNA: TGTGCCAGCACCCGGGACAGGGCTTCCTACGAGCAGTACTTC.

V gene TRBV28 combines with J gene TRBJ1-2; D might be TRBD1 (6 bases). Trimming took 7 bases from V and 2 from J, leaving 14 bases between them. The CDR3 sequence is 14 residues long. The germline CDR1 and CDR2 sequences are MDHEN and SYDVKM. CDR3 bases: TGTGCCAGCACCCCTCTGGGGGCAAACTATGGCTACACCTTC. Its translation: CASTPLGANYGYTF.

This clone was picked up one time. V is TRBV11-2 and J is TRBJ2-6; TRBD1 matches 10 bases. V was pared by 4 bases and J by 0 bases, with 9 bases of the junction left unmatched. Germline lookup yields CDR1 SGHAT and CDR2 FQNNGV. This CDR3 region has 19 residues. CDR3 sequence: CASSSQLRDRGSGANVLTF. In DNA, the CDR3 is TGTGCCAGCAGCTCCCAGCTCCGGGACAGGGGCTCTGGGGCCAACGTCCTGACTTTC.

This clone was seen a handful of times. The J gene is TRBJ2-2, the V gene TRBV7-2; 9 bases line up with TRBD2. After removal of 4 bases from V and 4 bases from J, the junction contained 13 bases not matched to a gene. Germline V gene lookup returns CDR1 SGHTA and CDR2 FQGNSA. This CDR3 contains 18 residues. The CDR3 here is CASSYGAPGLATTGELFF. CDR3 bases: TGTGCCAGCAGCTATGGGGCCCCGGGACTAGCCACCACCGGGGAGCTGTTTTTT.

A few counts support this clone. The rearrangement joins TRBV7-2 to TRBJ1-2, with D maybe TRBD1 (6 bases). Trimming stripped 5 bases from V and 7 bases from J, with 14 bases between. CDR1 is SGHTA, CDR2 FQGNSA, per germline. The length of the CDR3 is 13 residues. CDR3 loop: CASSPQGQSGYTF. DNA of the CDR3: TGTGCCAGCAGCCCTCAGGGGCAAAGTGGCTACACCTTC.

The gene calls are TRBV7-2 and TRBJ2-7; 7 nucleotides match TRBD1. The CDR3 consists of 14 residues. Germline V gives CDR1 SGHTA, CDR2 FQGNSA. Trimming removed 5 bases from V and 0 bases from J; junction bases left unmatched: 4. As DNA, the CDR3 is TGTGCCAGCAGCCTTTGGGACAGCTCCTACGAGCAGTACTTC. It specifies CASSLWDSSYEQYF.

This clone was seen just once. The J gene is TRBJ1-1, the V gene TRBV2; 10 bases fit TRBD1. CDR3 length equals 14 residues. Trimming at V came to 7 bases and at J to 5 bases, leaving 7 bases not matched to a gene. Looked up from germline, CDR1 is SNHLY and CDR2 is FYNNEI. The CDR3 is CASTGQGVMTEAFF. DNA of the CDR3: TGTGCCAGCACTGGACAGGGGGTAATGACTGAAGCTTTCTTT.

The gene calls are TRBV6-5 and TRBJ1-3; D perhaps matches TRBD1 (5 bases). The length of the CDR3 is 15 residues. Germline lookup yields CDR1 MNHEY and CDR2 SVGAGI. V was trimmed by 2 bases and J by 2 bases, leaving 10 bases between them. This CDR3 reads CASSYGAGTGNTIYF. CDR3 coding DNA: TGTGCCAGCAGTTACGGGGCAGGTACTGGAAACACCATATATTTT.